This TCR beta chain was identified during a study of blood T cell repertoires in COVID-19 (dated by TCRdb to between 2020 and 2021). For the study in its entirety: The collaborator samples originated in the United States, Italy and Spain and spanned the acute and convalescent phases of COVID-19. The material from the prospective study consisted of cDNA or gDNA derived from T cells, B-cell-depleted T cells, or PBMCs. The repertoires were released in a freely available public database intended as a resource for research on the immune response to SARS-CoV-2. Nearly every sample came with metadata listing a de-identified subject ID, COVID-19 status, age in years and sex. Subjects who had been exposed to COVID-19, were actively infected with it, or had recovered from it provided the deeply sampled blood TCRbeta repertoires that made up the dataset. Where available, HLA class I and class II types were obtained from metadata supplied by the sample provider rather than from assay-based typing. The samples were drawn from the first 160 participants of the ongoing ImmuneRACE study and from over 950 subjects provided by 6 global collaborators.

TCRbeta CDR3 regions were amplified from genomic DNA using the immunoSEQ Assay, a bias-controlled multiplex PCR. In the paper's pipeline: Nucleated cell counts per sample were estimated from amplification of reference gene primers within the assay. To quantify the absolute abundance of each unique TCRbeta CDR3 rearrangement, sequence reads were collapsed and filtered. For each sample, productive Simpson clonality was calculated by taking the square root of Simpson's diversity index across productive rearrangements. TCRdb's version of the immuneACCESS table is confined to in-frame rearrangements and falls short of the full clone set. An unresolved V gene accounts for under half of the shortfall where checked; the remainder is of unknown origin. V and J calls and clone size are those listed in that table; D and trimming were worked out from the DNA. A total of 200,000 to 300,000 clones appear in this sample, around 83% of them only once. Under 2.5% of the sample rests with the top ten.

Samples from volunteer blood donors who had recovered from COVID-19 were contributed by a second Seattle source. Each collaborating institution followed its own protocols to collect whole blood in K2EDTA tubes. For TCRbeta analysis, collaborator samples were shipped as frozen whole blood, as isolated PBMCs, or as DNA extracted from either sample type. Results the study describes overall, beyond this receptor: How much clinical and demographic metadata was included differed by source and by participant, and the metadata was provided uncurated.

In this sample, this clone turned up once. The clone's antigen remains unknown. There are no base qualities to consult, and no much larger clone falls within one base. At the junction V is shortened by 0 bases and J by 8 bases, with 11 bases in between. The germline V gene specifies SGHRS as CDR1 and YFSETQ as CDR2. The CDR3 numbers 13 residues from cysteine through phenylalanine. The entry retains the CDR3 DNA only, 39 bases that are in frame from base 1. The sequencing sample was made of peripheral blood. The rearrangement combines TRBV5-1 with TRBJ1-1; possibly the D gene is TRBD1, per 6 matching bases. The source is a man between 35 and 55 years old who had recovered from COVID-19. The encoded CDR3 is CASSLDRGIEAFF. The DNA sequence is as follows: TGCGCCAGCAGCTTGGATAGGGGGATCGAAGCTTTCTTT.